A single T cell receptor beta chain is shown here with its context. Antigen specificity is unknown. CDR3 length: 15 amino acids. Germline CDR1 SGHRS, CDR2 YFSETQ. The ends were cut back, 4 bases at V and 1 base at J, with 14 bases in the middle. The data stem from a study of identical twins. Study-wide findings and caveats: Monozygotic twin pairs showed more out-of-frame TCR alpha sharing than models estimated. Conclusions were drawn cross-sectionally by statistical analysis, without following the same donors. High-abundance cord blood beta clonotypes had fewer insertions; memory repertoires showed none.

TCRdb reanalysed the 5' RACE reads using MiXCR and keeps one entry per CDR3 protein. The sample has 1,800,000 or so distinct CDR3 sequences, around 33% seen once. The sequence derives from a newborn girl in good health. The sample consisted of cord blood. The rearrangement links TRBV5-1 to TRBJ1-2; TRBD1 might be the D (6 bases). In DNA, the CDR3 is TGCGCCAGCAGCCGCTTTGAGGGGGGTAACTATGGCTACACCTTC. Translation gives CASSRFEGGNYGYTF.